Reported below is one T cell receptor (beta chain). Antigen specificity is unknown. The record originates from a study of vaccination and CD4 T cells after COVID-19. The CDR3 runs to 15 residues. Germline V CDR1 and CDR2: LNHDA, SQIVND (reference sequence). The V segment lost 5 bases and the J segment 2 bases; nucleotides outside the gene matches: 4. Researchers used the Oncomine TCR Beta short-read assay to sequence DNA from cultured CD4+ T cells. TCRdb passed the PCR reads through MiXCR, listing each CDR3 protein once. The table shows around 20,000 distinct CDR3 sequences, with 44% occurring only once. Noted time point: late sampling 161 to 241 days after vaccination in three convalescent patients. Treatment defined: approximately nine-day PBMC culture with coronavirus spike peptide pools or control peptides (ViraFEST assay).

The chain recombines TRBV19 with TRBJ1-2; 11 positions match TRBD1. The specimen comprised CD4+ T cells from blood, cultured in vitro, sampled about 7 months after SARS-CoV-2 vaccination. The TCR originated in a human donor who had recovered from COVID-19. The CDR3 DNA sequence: TGTGCCAGTAGTCCGAGGGACAGGGGGAACTATGGCTACACCTTC. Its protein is CASSPRDRGNYGYTF.